This T cell receptor (beta chain) was recovered during a study of T cells in localized non-small cell lung cancer. Study-wide results and caveats: Because sequencing included only one region (of the tumor), heterogeneity remains possible. Adjacent lung held a median around 60 of the top 100 tumor clones. Measurement of T cell clonality placed uninvolved adjacent lung highest, above the level in tumor. A denser population of T cells in blood accompanied longer overall survival.

Germline-derived CDR1 and CDR2 are SGDLS and YYNGEE. The CDR3 covers 17 residues. Germline trimming cut 0 bases from V and 8 bases from J; bases unmatched to any gene: 15. The assay was immunoSEQ multiplex PCR, and TCRdb's table has in-frame clones only and misses some. The data contain about 46,000 clones, about 76% of them singletons. Turning to this clone: Its antigen is currently unknown.

This chain connects TRBV9 to TRBJ2-3; 7 positions match TRBD1. Specimen: peripheral blood mononuclear cells, collected before any cancer treatment. The sequence was collected from a man aged 35 to 69 with stage III lung adenocarcinoma. The CDR3 protein is CASSVDPTGWLSGTQYF. CDR3 in DNA: TGTGCCAGCAGCGTAGACCCGACAGGGTGGCTAAGTGGTACGCAGTATTTT.